The 15 T cell receptor beta chains listed next were all sequenced from one sample in a study of T cells in Graves' hyperthyroidism and ophthalmopathy. It was RNA transcripts that yielded the amplified TCR beta CDR3 regions. A set of HTBI primers served as the primers for a first-round RT-PCR of the TCR CDR3. TCRdb recomputed calls from the multiplex PCR reads with MiXCR, one row per CDR3 protein. The data hold a few hundred thousand distinct CDR3 sequences, with under 15% observed a single time. Specimen: blood. The receptors shown here come from a woman aged 25-40 years with Graves' hyperthyroidism.

This clonotype has just a few counts. The chain has TRBV7-9 and TRBJ1-2; 7 bases match TRBD1. V lost 8 bases to trimming and J lost 0 bases; unmatched junction nucleotides: 12. This CDR3 spans 16 amino acids. Germline V gene data show CDR1 as SEHNR and CDR2 as FQNEAQ (reference sequence). In DNA, the CDR3 is TGTGCCAGCGAAAGGGGGGGACAGTTTACTAACTATGGCTACACCTTC. This codes for CASERGGQFTNYGYTF.

This clonotype was observed a few times. The genes are TRBV6-1 and TRBJ1-5; D not resolved. In germline, CDR1 is MNHNS, CDR2 SASEGT. This CDR3 region has 16 residues. Trimming cost V 2 bases and J 5 bases, with 16 bases left between them. The CDR3 region has the DNA TGTGCCAGCAGTGAAAGGCGCTCTTGGGGTCATCAGCCCCAGCATTTT. It codes for CASSERRSWGHQPQHF.

This chain connects TRBV5-5 to TRBJ1-4; maybe TRBD1 (5 bases). Deletions cut 6 bases from V and 7 bases from J, with 16 bases between. Germline V CDR1 and CDR2: SGHKS, YYEKEE (reference sequence). There are 14 residues in the CDR3. The CDR3 bases are TGTGCCAGCATCCGGGGGAGTTCGAGTGAAAAACTGTTTTTT. Translating gives CASIRGSSSEKLFF.

On this clonotype: A much larger clone lies one base from this, so it may be a read error. The chain combines TRBV30 with TRBJ2-1; D gene uncertain. The J call is in doubt because the DNA end fits TRBJ2-7 better. The CDR3 spans 14 residues. Looked up from germline, CDR1 is GTSNPN and CDR2 is SVGIG (reference sequence). The CDR3 coding sequence is TGTGCCTGGAGAGGCGGCTACTCCTACAATGAGCAGTACTTC. It specifies CAWRGGYSYNEQYF.

This chain links TRBV6-2 or TRBV6-3 with TRBJ1-2, with 7 positions matching TRBD1. The V gene end was trimmed by 5 bases and the J gene end by 0 bases; junction bases not matched to a gene: 9. CDR1 is MNHEY, CDR2 SVGEGT, per germline. The CDR3 has 16 amino acids. In nucleotides, the CDR3 is TGTGCCAGCAGTACTGGTGGGACAGCAACTAACTATGGCTACACCTTC. As protein: CASSTGGTATNYGYTF.

This clonotype appeared a few times. The chain joins TRBV7-9 to TRBJ2-5, with 9 bases fitting TRBD2. Looked up from germline, CDR1 is SEHNR and CDR2 is FQNEAQ (reference sequence). V gave up 7 bases and J gave up 5 bases; unmatched junction bases: 5. The length of the CDR3 is 13 residues. CDR3 sequence: CASTRSGSETQYF. The CDR3 region has the DNA TGTGCCAGCACTCGTAGCGGGAGCGAGACCCAGTACTTC. The full variable domain, its missing parts supplied by reference TRBV7-9 and TRBJ2-5, is DTGVSQNPRHKITKRGQNVTFRCDPISEHNRLYWYRQTLGQGPEFLTYFQNEAQLEKSRLLSDRFSAERPKGSFSTLEIQRTEQGDSAMYLCASTRSGSETQYFGPGTRLLVL.

The chain employs TRBV24-1 and TRBJ2-4; 12 bases align to TRBD1. Germline CDR1 reads KGHDR; CDR2 reads SFDVKD. The junction had 6 bases not matched to a gene; V was cut back by 4 bases and J by 3 bases. This CDR3 is built from 17 residues. The CDR3 DNA follows: TGTGCCACCAGTGAGGGACAGGGGGCTTCTTTCAAAAACATTCAGTACTTC. It codes for CATSEGQGASFKNIQYF.

In its sample, this clonotype was seen a few times. The DNA for the CDR3 is TGTGCCAGCCGTAAAGGAACAGGCACAGATACGCAGTATTTT. Amino acid sequence: CASRKGTGTDTQYF. The chain couples TRBV5-5 to TRBJ2-3, with no clear D. V dropped 7 bases and J dropped 1 base, with 13 bases sitting between them. The CDR3 consists of 14 residues. Germline CDR1 reads SGHKS; CDR2 reads YYEKEE (reference sequence).

In its sample, this clonotype was seen many times. V and J are TRBV18 and TRBJ2-5; D is undetermined. The CDR3 sequence is 14 residues long. Trimming removed 2 bases from V and 5 bases from J, with 12 bases in between. Germline V gives CDR1 KGHSH, CDR2 LQKENI. CDR3 nucleotide sequence: TGTGCCAGCTCACCAGGTGTCACGGAGGAGACCCAGTACTTC. Translation gives CASSPGVTEETQYF.

This clonotype came up a few times. The chain uses TRBV5-1 and TRBJ2-2, with D possibly called TRBD1 or TRBD2 (5 bases each). The germline CDR1 and CDR2 sequences are SGHRS and YFSETQ. Trimming stripped 4 bases from V and 2 bases from J, with 9 bases between. This CDR3 region has 14 residues. In DNA form, the CDR3 reads TGCGCCAGCAGCACGGGACCTAACACCGGGGAGCTGTTTTTT. It translates to CASSTGPNTGELFF.

This clonotype occurred many times. The chain recombines TRBV7-2 with TRBJ2-3; 9 positions agree with TRBD2. The trim removed 1 base at V and 0 bases at J, leaving 2 bases unmatched. Germline V gene sequence: CDR1 SGHTA, CDR2 FQGNSA. The CDR3 has 16 amino acids. CDR3 DNA sequence: TGTGCCAGCAGCTTAGGTAGCGGGAGAAGCACAGATACGCAGTATTTT. This encodes CASSLGSGRSTDTQYF.

A few counts support this clonotype. The chain couples TRBV5-1 to TRBJ1-3, with D perhaps matching TRBD1 (6 bases). Germline loops: CDR1 SGHRS, CDR2 YFSETQ. CDR3 length: 16 residues. Trimming removed 0 bases from V and 3 bases from J, with 13 bases in between. CDR3 protein: CASSLEGRGGGNTIYF. CDR3 in DNA: TGCGCCAGCAGCTTGGAAGGCAGGGGAGGTGGAAACACCATATATTTT.

This clonotype was found many times. The chain couples TRBV12-3 or TRBV12-4 to TRBJ1-1; D remains unclear. The CDR3 is made up of 14 amino acids. The ends were cut back, 4 bases at V and 0 bases at J, with 9 bases in the middle. In DNA, the CDR3 is TGTGCCAGCAGTTGGATTAATATGAACACTGAAGCTTTCTTT. It specifies CASSWINMNTEAFF.

This clonotype was seen ten or more times. V usage is TRBV10-3 and J usage is TRBJ1-1; TRBD1 matches at 7 bases. The germline gives CDR1 ENHRY, CDR2 SYGVKD. Trimming cost V 4 bases and J 3 bases; bases outside gene matches: 2. The CDR3 is 13 amino acids. This CDR3 reads CAISGTGDTEAFF. In DNA, the CDR3 is TGTGCCATCAGTGGCACAGGGGACACTGAAGCTTTCTTT.

This clonotype was detected many times. The J gene is TRBJ2-7, the V gene TRBV7-8; D remains ambiguous. The CDR3 runs 14 residues. V was clipped by 0 bases and J by 2 bases, with 8 bases between them. Germline V lookup: CDR1 SGHVS, CDR2 FQNEAQ. The CDR3 coding sequence is TGTGCCAGCAGCTTAGCCGTCAGAACCTACGAGCAGTACTTC. Translation: CASSLAVRTYEQYF.